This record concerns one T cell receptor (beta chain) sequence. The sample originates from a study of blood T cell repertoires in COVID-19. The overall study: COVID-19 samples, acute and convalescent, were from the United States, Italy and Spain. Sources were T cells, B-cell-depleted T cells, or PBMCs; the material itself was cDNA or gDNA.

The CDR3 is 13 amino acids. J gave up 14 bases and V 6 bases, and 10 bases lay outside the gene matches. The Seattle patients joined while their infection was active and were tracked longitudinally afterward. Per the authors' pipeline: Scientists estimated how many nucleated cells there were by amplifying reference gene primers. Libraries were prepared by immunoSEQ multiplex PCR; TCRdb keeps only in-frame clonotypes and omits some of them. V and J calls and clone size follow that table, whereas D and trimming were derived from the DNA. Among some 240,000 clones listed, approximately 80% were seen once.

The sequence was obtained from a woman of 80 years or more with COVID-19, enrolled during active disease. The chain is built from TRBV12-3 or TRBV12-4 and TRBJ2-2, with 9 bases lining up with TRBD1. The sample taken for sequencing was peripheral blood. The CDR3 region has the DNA TGTGCCAGCAGGGTCAACAGGGGGCGCGATCTGTTTTTT. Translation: CASRVNRGRDLFF.